Listed below are T cell receptor beta chains from one sample, sequenced in a study of CD8+ T cells in alopecia areata. Measured with immunoSEQ multiplex PCR; TCRdb has only the in-frame clones, and not every one. The table shows over 150,000 clones, with 60% to 70% occurring only once. This sample comprised CD4+ T cells sorted from blood, obtained at week 4, from a patient treated with tofacitinib. These receptors all come from a human donor with alopecia areata. Both conserved end residues are part of each CDR3. D genes are given only for firm matches. Size is omitted from some rows. Given values are once, few, many or a class for expanded clones.

J gene: TRBJ1-6
D gene: TRBD1
V gene: TRBV29-1
clone size: .
CDR3 protein: CSVRTGTNSPLHF
CDR3 DNA: TGCAGCGTAAGGACAGGGACGAATTCACCCCTCCACTTT

J gene: TRBJ2-7
D gene: .
V gene: TRBV15
clone size: .
CDR3 protein: CATSHGRAYEQYF
CDR3 DNA: TGTGCCACCAGCCATGGCAGAGCCTACGAGCAGTACTTC

J gene: TRBJ2-1
D gene: .
V gene: TRBV25-1
clone size: .
CDR3 protein: CASSDQRAGWFF
CDR3 DNA: TGTGCCAGCAGTGACCAGAGAGCTGGGTGGTTCTTC

J gene: TRBJ1-4
D gene: TRBD1
V gene: TRBV2
clone size: few
CDR3 protein: CASSEGQSGWKLFF
CDR3 DNA: TGTGCCAGCAGTGAGGGACAGTCCGGATGGAAACTGTTTTTT

J gene: TRBJ2-5
D gene: TRBD2
V gene: TRBV29-1
clone size: few
CDR3 protein: CSVHSGVQTQYF
CDR3 DNA: TGCAGCGTGCATAGCGGGGTGCAGACCCAGTACTTC

J gene: TRBJ2-7
D gene: .
V gene: TRBV13
clone size: few
CDR3 protein: CASSTSLRVAYEQYF
CDR3 DNA: TGTGCCAGCAGCACCTCCCTACGGGTCGCCTACGAGCAGTACTTC

J gene: TRBJ2-7
D gene: .
V gene: TRBV9
clone size: .
CDR3 protein: CASSLGYEQYF
CDR3 DNA: TGTGCCAGCAGCCTCGGCTACGAGCAGTACTTC

J gene: TRBJ1-5
D gene: .
V gene: TRBV18
clone size: once
CDR3 protein: CASSPQGGGNQPQHF
CDR3 DNA: TGTGCCAGCTCACCCCAGGGTGGGGGCAATCAGCCCCAGCATTTT

J gene: TRBJ2-6
D gene: .
V gene: TRBV4-1
clone size: .
CDR3 protein: CASSQDKTWLTAGANVLTF
CDR3 DNA: TGCGCCAGCAGCCAAGATAAGACGTGGCTCACGGCTGGGGCCAACGTCCTGACTTTC

J gene: TRBJ1-2
D gene: TRBD1
V gene: TRBV29-1
clone size: once
CDR3 protein: CSARTGNGYTF
CDR3 DNA: TGCAGCGCCCGGACAGGGAATGGCTACACCTTC

J gene: TRBJ2-5
D gene: .
V gene: TRBV21-1
clone size: .
CDR3 protein: CASSKRRGQETQYF
CDR3 DNA: TGTGCCAGCAGCAAAAGGAGGGGACAAGAGACCCAGTACTTC

J gene: TRBJ2-5
D gene: TRBD2
V gene: TRBV7-9
clone size: .
CDR3 protein: CASSSTSGGETQYF
CDR3 DNA: TGTGCCAGCAGCTCGACTAGCGGGGGCGAGACCCAGTACTTC

J gene: TRBJ2-3
D gene: .
V gene: TRBV4-3
clone size: few
CDR3 protein: CASSQDTGGTDTQYF
CDR3 DNA: TGCGCCAGCAGCCAAGATACTGGGGGCACAGATACGCAGTATTTT

J gene: TRBJ1-1
D gene: .
V gene: TRBV28
clone size: .
CDR3 protein: CASSTSRGINTEAFF
CDR3 DNA: TGTGCCAGCAGTACTTCAAGGGGAATAAACACTGAAGCTTTCTTT

J gene: TRBJ1-3
D gene: .
V gene: TRBV30
clone size: .
CDR3 protein: CAWSPLRSGNTIYF
CDR3 DNA: TGTGCCTGGAGCCCCCTACGCTCTGGAAACACCATATATTTT

J gene: TRBJ1-2
D gene: TRBD1
V gene: TRBV29-1
clone size: .
CDR3 protein: CSVRGTLYWRQGRQGYTF
CDR3 DNA: TGCAGCGTTCGCGGAACCCTGTACTGGCGACAGGGGCGCCAGGGCTACACCTTC

J gene: TRBJ2-2
D gene: TRBD1
V gene: TRBV5-1
clone size: .
CDR3 protein: CASSKGTAGELFF
CDR3 DNA: TGCGCCAGCAGCAAAGGGACAGCCGGGGAGCTGTTTTTT

J gene: TRBJ1-2
D gene: TRBD1
V gene: TRBV27
clone size: .
CDR3 protein: CASRAGTVRGYGYTF
CDR3 DNA: TGTGCCAGCAGGGCCGGGACAGTCCGCGGCTATGGCTACACCTTC

J gene: TRBJ1-1
D gene: .
V gene: TRBV19
clone size: few
CDR3 protein: CASSRDRLAANTEAFF
CDR3 DNA: TGTGCCAGTAGTAGGGATAGGTTGGCAGCGAACACTGAAGCTTTCTTT

J gene: TRBJ1-2
D gene: .
V gene: TRBV6-1
clone size: .
CDR3 protein: CASSASGQHYGYTF
CDR3 DNA: TGTGCCAGCAGTGCCTCAGGACAGCACTATGGCTACACCTTC

J gene: TRBJ2-3
D gene: .
V gene: TRBV5-4
clone size: once
CDR3 protein: CASSFGLARDTQYF
CDR3 DNA: TGTGCCAGCAGCTTTGGTCTAGCAAGAGATACGCAGTATTTT

J gene: TRBJ1-2
D gene: TRBD1
V gene: TRBV6-6
clone size: few
CDR3 protein: CASQGAGGYTF
CDR3 DNA: TGTGCCAGTCAGGGGGCAGGTGGCTACACCTTC

J gene: TRBJ2-2
D gene: TRBD2
V gene: TRBV7-7
clone size: .
CDR3 protein: CASGREPNTGELFF
CDR3 DNA: TGTGCTAGCGGGCGGGAACCGAACACCGGGGAGCTGTTTTTT

J gene: TRBJ1-4
D gene: TRBD1
V gene: TRBV29-1
clone size: few
CDR3 protein: CSVVEDRANEKLFF
CDR3 DNA: TGCAGCGTTGTTGAAGACAGGGCTAATGAAAAACTGTTTTTT

J gene: TRBJ1-2
D gene: .
V gene: TRBV27
clone size: .
CDR3 protein: CASSLGGSPNYGYTF
CDR3 DNA: TGTGCCAGCAGTTTGGGGGGGTCTCCTAACTATGGCTACACCTTC

J gene: TRBJ2-3
D gene: TRBD2
V gene: TRBV7-6
clone size: few
CDR3 protein: CASSPFSGGPPDTQYF
CDR3 DNA: TGTGCCAGCAGCCCGTTTAGCGGGGGCCCCCCAGATACGCAGTATTTT

J gene: TRBJ2-7
D gene: TRBD1
V gene: TRBV29-1
clone size: .
CDR3 protein: CSVGQGISYEQYF
CDR3 DNA: TGCAGCGTTGGACAGGGGATTTCCTACGAGCAGTACTTC

J gene: TRBJ1-6
D gene: TRBD1
V gene: TRBV4-1
clone size: many
CDR3 protein: CASSQDMGQGFSPLHF
CDR3 DNA: TGCGCCAGCAGCCAAGATATGGGACAGGGCTTTTCACCCCTCCACTTT

J gene: TRBJ2-5
D gene: TRBD2
V gene: TRBV5-1
clone size: once
CDR3 protein: CASSNPLTSGGQETQYF
CDR3 DNA: TGCGCCAGCAGCAACCCCTTAACTAGCGGGGGCCAAGAGACCCAGTACTTC

J gene: TRBJ2-7
D gene: .
V gene: TRBV7-2
clone size: .
CDR3 protein: CASSPQGQSTYEQYF
CDR3 DNA: TGTGCCAGCAGCCCTCAAGGACAGTCCACCTACGAGCAGTACTTC

J gene: TRBJ2-5
D gene: TRBD2
V gene: TRBV5-1
clone size: .
CDR3 protein: CASSSGTSADRGTQYF
CDR3 DNA: TGCGCCAGCAGCTCCGGGACTAGCGCGGACCGGGGGACCCAGTACTTC

J gene: TRBJ2-5
D gene: TRBD2
V gene: TRBV7-6
clone size: .
CDR3 protein: CASSYLTSGGPRETQYF
CDR3 DNA: TGTGCCAGCAGCTACCTGACTAGCGGGGGCCCTCGAGAGACCCAGTACTTC

J gene: TRBJ2-4
D gene: .
V gene: TRBV30
clone size: .
CDR3 protein: CAWAHGTNIQYF
CDR3 DNA: TGTGCCTGGGCCCACGGTACAAACATTCAGTACTTC

J gene: TRBJ1-5
D gene: .
V gene: TRBV7-2
clone size: .
CDR3 protein: CASSLFGVNQPQHF
CDR3 DNA: TGTGCCAGCAGCCTCTTTGGAGTCAATCAGCCCCAGCATTTT

J gene: TRBJ1-2
D gene: .
V gene: TRBV5-6
clone size: .
CDR3 protein: CASSSGRNYGYTF
CDR3 DNA: TGTGCCAGCAGTTCAGGAAGAAACTATGGCTACACCTTC

J gene: TRBJ2-6
D gene: .
V gene: TRBV25-1
clone size: once
CDR3 protein: CASRGHRSGANVLTF
CDR3 DNA: TGTGCCAGCAGGGGGCACCGCTCTGGGGCCAACGTCCTGACTTTC

J gene: TRBJ2-5
D gene: TRBD2
V gene: TRBV11-2
clone size: .
CDR3 protein: CASTRSGGARETQYF
CDR3 DNA: TGTGCCAGCACCCGTAGCGGGGGGGCTCGAGAGACCCAGTACTTC

J gene: TRBJ1-2
D gene: TRBD1
V gene: TRBV7-9
clone size: few
CDR3 protein: CASSPGQGNYGYTF
CDR3 DNA: TGTGCCAGCAGCCCCGGACAGGGCAACTATGGCTACACCTTC

J gene: TRBJ2-3
D gene: TRBD1
V gene: TRBV4-2
clone size: .
CDR3 protein: CASSHGQGLDTQYF
CDR3 DNA: TGTGCCAGCAGCCACGGACAGGGGCTGGATACGCAGTATTTT

J gene: TRBJ2-1
D gene: .
V gene: TRBV29-1
clone size: few
CDR3 protein: CSQESGTYNEQFF
CDR3 DNA: TGCAGCCAGGAATCCGGGACGTACAATGAGCAGTTCTTC

J gene: TRBJ1-2
D gene: TRBD1
V gene: TRBV5-4
clone size: few
CDR3 protein: CASSRQGAFYGYTF
CDR3 DNA: TGTGCCAGCAGCCGACAGGGGGCCTTCTATGGCTACACCTTC

J gene: TRBJ1-5
D gene: .
V gene: TRBV4-1
clone size: .
CDR3 protein: CASSQGGRGYQPQHF
CDR3 DNA: TGCGCCAGCAGCCAAGGGGGAAGAGGGTATCAGCCCCAGCATTTT

J gene: TRBJ1-1
D gene: TRBD1
V gene: TRBV5-6
clone size: once
CDR3 protein: CASSSQQGENTEAFF
CDR3 DNA: TGTGCCAGCAGCTCACAACAGGGGGAGAACACTGAAGCTTTCTTT

J gene: TRBJ1-6
D gene: TRBD1
V gene: TRBV5-1
clone size: .
CDR3 protein: CASSIAGTGNNSPLHF
CDR3 DNA: TGCGCCAGCAGCATAGCCGGGACAGGAAATAATTCACCCCTCCACTTT

J gene: TRBJ2-7
D gene: .
V gene: TRBV29-1
clone size: once
CDR3 protein: CSVWRSSYEQYF
CDR3 DNA: TGCAGCGTTTGGCGGAGCTCCTACGAGCAGTACTTC

J gene: TRBJ1-1
D gene: TRBD1
V gene: TRBV6-6
clone size: .
CDR3 protein: CASIRDRGGRNTEAFF
CDR3 DNA: TGTGCCAGCATCCGTGACAGGGGCGGTCGTAACACTGAAGCTTTCTTT

J gene: TRBJ1-1
D gene: .
V gene: TRBV7-9
clone size: .
CDR3 protein: CASSSGRGGMMNTEAFF
CDR3 DNA: TGTGCCAGCAGCTCTGGACGGGGCGGGATGATGAACACTGAAGCTTTCTTT